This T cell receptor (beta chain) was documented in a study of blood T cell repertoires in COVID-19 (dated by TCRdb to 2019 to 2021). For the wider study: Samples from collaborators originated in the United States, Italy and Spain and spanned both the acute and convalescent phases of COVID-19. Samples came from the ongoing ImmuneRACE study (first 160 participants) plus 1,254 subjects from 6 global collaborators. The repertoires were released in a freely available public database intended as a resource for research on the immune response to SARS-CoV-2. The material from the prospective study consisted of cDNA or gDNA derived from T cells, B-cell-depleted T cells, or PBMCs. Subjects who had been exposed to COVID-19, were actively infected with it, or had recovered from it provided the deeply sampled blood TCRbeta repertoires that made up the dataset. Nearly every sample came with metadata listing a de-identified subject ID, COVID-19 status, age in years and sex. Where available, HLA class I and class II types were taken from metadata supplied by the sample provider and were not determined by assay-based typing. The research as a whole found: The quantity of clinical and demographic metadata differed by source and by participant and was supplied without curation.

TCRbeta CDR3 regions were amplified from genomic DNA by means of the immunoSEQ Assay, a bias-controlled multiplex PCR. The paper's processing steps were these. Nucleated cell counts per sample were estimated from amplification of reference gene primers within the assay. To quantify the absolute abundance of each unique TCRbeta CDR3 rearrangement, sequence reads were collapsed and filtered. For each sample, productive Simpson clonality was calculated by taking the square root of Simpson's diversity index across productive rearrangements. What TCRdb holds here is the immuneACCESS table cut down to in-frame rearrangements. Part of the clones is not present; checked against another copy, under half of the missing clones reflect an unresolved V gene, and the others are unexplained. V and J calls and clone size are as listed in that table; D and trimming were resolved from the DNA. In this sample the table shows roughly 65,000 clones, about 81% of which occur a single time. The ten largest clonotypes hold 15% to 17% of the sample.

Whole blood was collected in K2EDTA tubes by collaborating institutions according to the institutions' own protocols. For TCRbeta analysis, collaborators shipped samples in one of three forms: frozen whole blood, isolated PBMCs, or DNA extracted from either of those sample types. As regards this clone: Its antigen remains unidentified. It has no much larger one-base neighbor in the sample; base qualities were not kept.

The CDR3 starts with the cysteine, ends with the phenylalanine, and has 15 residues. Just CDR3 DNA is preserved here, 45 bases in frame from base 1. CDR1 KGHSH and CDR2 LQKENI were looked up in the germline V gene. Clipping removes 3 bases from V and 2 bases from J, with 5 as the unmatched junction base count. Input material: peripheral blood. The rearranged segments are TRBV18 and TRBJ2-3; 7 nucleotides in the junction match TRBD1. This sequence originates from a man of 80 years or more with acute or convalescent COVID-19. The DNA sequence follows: TGTGCCAGCTCACCCCGGGACAGCTACACAGATACGCAGTATTTT. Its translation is CASSPRDSYTDTQYF.